This T cell receptor beta chain was observed in a study of metastatic and nonmetastatic thyroid tumors. Study summary: Peripheral blood and tumor or nodule samples from malignant and benign thyroid patients were compared. Study-level results: Relative to benign nodules, malignant thyroid tumors were reportedly characterized by significantly elevated TCR beta diversity in blood and tumor.

In the original processing: Clinicopathological groups of papillary thyroid cancer showed CDR3 differences that were used to build a distant-metastasis classifier. TCRdb re-called clones via MiXCR from the PCR reads. The V and J calls shown here were made by TCRdb, not taken from the authors' results. The sample lists over 35,000 clones; roughly 17% were seen once. This clone was counted ten times or more. Its antigen is unknown. Within the sample, other DNA sequences also encode this same CDR3. Not a single patient had been given any form of treatment at any point before undergoing thyroid surgery. The CDR3 covers 15 residues. Germline CDR1 and CDR2: SEHNR and FQNEAQ (reference sequence). V lost 6 bases, J lost 0 bases, and 14 bases lay in between.

Sequenced: tumor tissue. The clonotype originates from a female donor with papillary thyroid cancer or a benign thyroid nodule (not recorded which). Some clones in this sample may be carry-over from other donors' samples. V gene TRBV7-9 combines with J gene TRBJ1-1; TRBD1 might be the D (6 bases). CDR3 sequence: CASRQPGQLNTEAFF. DNA for the CDR3: TGTGCCAGCAGGCAACCGGGACAACTGAACACTGAAGCTTTCTTT. Variable domain in full (rest from reference TRBV7-9 and TRBJ1-1): DTGVSQNPRHKITKRGQNVTFRCDPISEHNRLYWYRQTLGQGPEFLTYFQNEAQLEKSRLLSDRFSAERPKGSFSTLEIQRTEQGDSAMYLCASRQPGQLNTEAFFGQGTRLTVV.